The clone carrying this T cell receptor (beta chain) has at least ten counts. This specimen comes from a study of read filtering for tumor transcriptome and immune sequencing. This library used around 0.4 ug RNA and molecular barcoded adaptors spanning alpha/delta and beta/gamma chains. One entry per CDR3 protein results from TCRdb running MiXCR on the reads. The table records about 90,000 distinct CDR3 sequences, 12% of them present only once. The clonotype originates from a donor at least 40 years old with multiple myeloma. The sequenced material came from a population of CD138-negative cells sorted from bone marrow.

The CDR3 protein is CSVSAGLTGTEAFF. The CDR3 coding sequence is TGCAGTGTTTCAGCGGGACTCACGGGCACTGAAGCTTTCTTT. The chain combines TRBV20-1 with TRBJ1-1; possibly TRBD1 for D (5 bases). The CDR3 totals 14 residues. V was cut by 7 bases and J by 4 bases, with 19 bases left in between. Germline CDR1 and CDR2: DFQATT and SNEGSKA (reference sequence).